A selection of T cell receptor beta chains follows, all from one sample in a study of blood T cell repertoires in COVID-19. Here immunoSEQ multiplex PCR was the method, and the copy in TCRdb shows in-frame clones only, minus some. The sample lists 650,000 to 800,000 clones; over 80% were seen once. The sample taken for sequencing was peripheral blood. The origin of the receptors is a woman aged 18-29 years with acute or convalescent COVID-19. CDR3s include the opening cysteine and the closing phenylalanine or tryptophan. Fields, in order: J gene, D gene, V gene, clone size, CDR3 protein, CDR3 DNA. The D gene is left open where the match is weak. Size values are once, few and many counts, or a class for expanded clones, and some rows have none.

TRBJ2-7 | TRBD1 | TRBV5-1 | . | CASSAVSGQGGHEQYF | TGCGCCAGCAGCGCCGTATCGGGACAGGGGGGCCACGAGCAGTACTTC
TRBJ2-7 | . | TRBV5-1 | . | CASSFGGDREYF | TGCGCCAGCAGCTTCGGGGGGGACAGGGAGTACTTC
TRBJ2-7 | TRBD1 | TRBV5-1 | . | CASSLGQGAYEQYF | TGCGCCAGCAGCTTAGGACAGGGGGCCTACGAGCAGTACTTC
TRBJ1-1 | TRBD1 | TRBV6-5 | . | CASSYRTGREREAFF | TGTGCCAGCAGTTATCGGACAGGGAGGGAACGTGAAGCTTTCTTT
TRBJ1-2 | . | TRBV5-1 | . | CASSSSGLDGYTF | TGCGCCAGCAGCTCGTCAGGGTTGGATGGCTACACCTTC
TRBJ1-4 | . | TRBV5-1 | . | CASRAANEKLFF | TGCGCCAGCAGGGCGGCAAATGAAAAACTGTTTTTT
TRBJ1-1 | . | TRBV7-9 | . | CASSSLWGRTEAFF | TGTGCCAGCAGTTCTCTCTGGGGGCGCACTGAAGCTTTCTTT
TRBJ2-5 | . | TRBV4-1 | . | CASSQVGGEETQYF | TGCGCCAGCAGCCAAGTAGGGGGGGAGGAGACCCAGTACTTC
TRBJ1-2 | . | TRBV9 | . | CASSGFIREQEDNYGYTF | TGTGCCAGCAGCGGTTTCATAAGAGAACAGGAAGATAACTATGGCTACACCTTC
TRBJ2-2 | TRBD2 | TRBV5-1 | once | CASTPPGLASTGELFF | TGCGCCAGCACCCCACCGGGACTAGCGTCCACCGGGGAGCTGTTTTTT
TRBJ2-3 | TRBD2 | TRBV25-1 | . | CASSSSGGTDTQYF | TGTGCCAGCAGCTCCAGCGGGGGCACAGATACGCAGTATTTT
TRBJ1-6 | . | TRBV5-6 | . | CASSFGQFASPLHF | TGTGCCAGCAGCTTTGGGCAGTTCGCTTCACCCCTCCACTTT
TRBJ2-1 | . | TRBV20-1 | . | CSALYYEQFF | TGCAGTGCGCTCTACTATGAGCAGTTCTTC
TRBJ2-1 | TRBD2 | TRBV9 | . | CASTRLAEYNEQFF | TGTGCCAGCACCAGACTAGCGGAATACAATGAGCAGTTCTTC
TRBJ1-1 | . | TRBV3-1/TRBV3-2 | . | CASSRTDMNTEAFF | TGTGCCAGCAGCCGGACAGATATGAACACTGAAGCTTTCTTT
TRBJ1-2 | . | TRBV6-5 | once | CASSPRDGDYGYTF | TGTGCCAGCAGCCCGCGGGACGGTGACTATGGCTACACCTTC